This TCR beta chain was sequenced during a study of blood T cell repertoires in COVID-19. Some clones are missing from TCRdb's copy, which holds only in-frame ones; the method was immunoSEQ multiplex PCR. The sample yields 150,000 to 170,000 clones, over 60% seen once. Germline CDR1 reads MNHEY; CDR2 reads SVGEGT. Trimming took 6 bases from V and 5 from J, leaving 19 bases between them. The CDR3 contains 15 residues. The TCR originated in a woman older than 75 with acute or convalescent COVID-19. The sample was peripheral blood. V usage is TRBV6-2 or TRBV6-3 and J usage is TRBJ2-5, with D hard to call. The CDR3 protein is CASSQQQQKKETQYF. The CDR3 coding sequence is TGTGCCAGCAGCCAACAACAGCAGAAAAAGGAGACCCAGTACTTC.